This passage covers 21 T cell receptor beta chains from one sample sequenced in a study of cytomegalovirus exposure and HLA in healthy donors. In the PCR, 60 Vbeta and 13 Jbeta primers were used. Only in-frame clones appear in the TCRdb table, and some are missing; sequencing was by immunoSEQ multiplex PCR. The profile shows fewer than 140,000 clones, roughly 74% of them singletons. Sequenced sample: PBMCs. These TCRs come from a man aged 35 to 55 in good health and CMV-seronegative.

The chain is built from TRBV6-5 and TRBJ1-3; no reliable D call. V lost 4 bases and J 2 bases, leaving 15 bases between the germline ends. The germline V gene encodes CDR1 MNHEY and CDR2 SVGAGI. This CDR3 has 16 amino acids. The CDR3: CASSSISGGAGNTIYF. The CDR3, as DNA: TGTGCCAGCAGTTCCATATCCGGAGGTGCTGGAAACACCATATATTTT.

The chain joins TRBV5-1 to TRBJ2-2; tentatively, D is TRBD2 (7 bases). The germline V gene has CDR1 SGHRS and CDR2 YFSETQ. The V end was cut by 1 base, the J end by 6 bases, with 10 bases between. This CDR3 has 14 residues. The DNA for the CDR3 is TGCGCCAGCAGCTTGACAGGGAGGGCCGGGGAGCTGTTTTTT. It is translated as CASSLTGRAGELFF.

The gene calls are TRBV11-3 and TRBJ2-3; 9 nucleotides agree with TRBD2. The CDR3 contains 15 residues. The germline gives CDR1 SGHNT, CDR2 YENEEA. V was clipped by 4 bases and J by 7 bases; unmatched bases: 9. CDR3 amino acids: CASSWGGGALNTQYF. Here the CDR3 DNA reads TGTGCCAGCAGCTGGGGCGGGGGGGCCTTGAATACGCAGTATTTT.

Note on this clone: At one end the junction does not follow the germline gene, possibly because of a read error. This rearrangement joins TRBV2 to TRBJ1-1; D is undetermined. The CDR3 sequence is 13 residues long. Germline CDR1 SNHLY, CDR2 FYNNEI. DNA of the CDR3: TGTGCCGGCAGTGATGCAGACTACACTGAAGCTTTCTTT. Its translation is CAGSDADYTEAFF.

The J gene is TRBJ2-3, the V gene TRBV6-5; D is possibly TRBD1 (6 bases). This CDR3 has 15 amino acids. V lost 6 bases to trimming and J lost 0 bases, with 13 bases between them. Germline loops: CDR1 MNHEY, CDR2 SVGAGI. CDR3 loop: CASREPGQSTDTQYF. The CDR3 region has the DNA TGTGCCAGCAGGGAACCGGGACAAAGCACAGATACGCAGTATTTT.

The CDR3 sequence is CASSTLAGGYNEQFF. For the CDR3, the DNA is TGTGCCAGCAGTACCCTAGCGGGGGGGTACAATGAGCAGTTCTTC. The genes are TRBV6-1 and TRBJ2-1; 12 bases are a match to TRBD2. CDR3 length: 15 residues. The V and J ends lost 5 bases and 4 bases, in that order; junction bases with no gene match: 3. Per germline, CDR1 MNHNS and CDR2 SASEGT.

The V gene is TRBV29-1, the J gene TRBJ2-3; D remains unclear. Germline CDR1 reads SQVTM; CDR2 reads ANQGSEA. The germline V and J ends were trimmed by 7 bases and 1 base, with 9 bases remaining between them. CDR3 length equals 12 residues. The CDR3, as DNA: TGCAGCGCCCCCGCGGGCACAGATACGCAGTATTTT. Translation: CSAPAGTDTQYF.

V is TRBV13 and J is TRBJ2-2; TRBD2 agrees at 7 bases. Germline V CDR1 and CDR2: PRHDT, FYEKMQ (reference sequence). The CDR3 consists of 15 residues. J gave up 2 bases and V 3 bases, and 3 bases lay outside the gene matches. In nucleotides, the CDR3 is TGTGCCAGCAGCTTGGGCGGGGGAAACACCGGGGAGCTGTTTTTT. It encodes CASSLGGGNTGELFF.

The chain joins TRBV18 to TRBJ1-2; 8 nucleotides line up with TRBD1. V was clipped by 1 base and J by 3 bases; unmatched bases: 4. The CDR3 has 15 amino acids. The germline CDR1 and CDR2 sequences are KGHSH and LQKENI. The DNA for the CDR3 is TGTGCCAGCTCACCACTGGCAGGGGGCGACTATGGCTACACCTTC. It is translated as CASSPLAGGDYGYTF.

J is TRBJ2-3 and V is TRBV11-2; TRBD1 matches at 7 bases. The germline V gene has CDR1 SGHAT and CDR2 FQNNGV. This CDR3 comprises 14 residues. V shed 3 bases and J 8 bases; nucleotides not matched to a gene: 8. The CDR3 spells CASSFTGVVGTQYF. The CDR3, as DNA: TGTGCCAGCAGCTTTACAGGGGTGGTGGGTACGCAGTATTTT.

In DNA form, the CDR3 reads TGCGCCAGCCGGGGGACTGGAGGATCCTACGAGCAGTACTTC. It is translated as CASRGTGGSYEQYF. This chain joins TRBV10-2 and TRBJ2-7, with D possibly being TRBD2 (6 bases). This CDR3 has 14 amino acids. CDR1 is WSHSY, CDR2 SAAADI, per germline. V shed 8 bases and J shed 1 base, with 15 bases lying between them.

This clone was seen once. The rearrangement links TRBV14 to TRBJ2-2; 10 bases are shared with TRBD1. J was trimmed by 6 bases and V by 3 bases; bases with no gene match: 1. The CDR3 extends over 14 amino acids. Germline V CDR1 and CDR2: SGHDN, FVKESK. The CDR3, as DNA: TGTGCCAGCAGCCACGGGACAGGGGCCGGGGAGCTGTTTTTT. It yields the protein CASSHGTGAGELFF.

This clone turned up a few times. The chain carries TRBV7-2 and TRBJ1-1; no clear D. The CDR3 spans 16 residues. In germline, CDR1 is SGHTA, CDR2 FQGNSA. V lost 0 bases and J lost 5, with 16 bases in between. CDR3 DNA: TGTGCCAGCAGCTTAGCAGCGACCGGAGTTTTGACTGAAGCTTTCTTT. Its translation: CASSLAATGVLTEAFF.

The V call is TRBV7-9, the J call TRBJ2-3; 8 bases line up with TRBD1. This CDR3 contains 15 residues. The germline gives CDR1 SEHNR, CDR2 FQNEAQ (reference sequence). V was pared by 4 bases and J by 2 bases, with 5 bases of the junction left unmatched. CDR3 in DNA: TGTGCCAGCAGCTCGGGACAGGACCCCACAGATACGCAGTATTTT. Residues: CASSSGQDPTDTQYF.

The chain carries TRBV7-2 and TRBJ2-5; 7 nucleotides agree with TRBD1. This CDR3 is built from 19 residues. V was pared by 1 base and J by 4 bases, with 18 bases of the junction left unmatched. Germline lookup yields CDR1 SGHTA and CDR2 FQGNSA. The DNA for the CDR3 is TGTGCCAGCAGCTTAGAGGCGACGAGGACCCGCAGGGGGAGAGAGACCCAGTACTTC. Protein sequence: CASSLEATRTRRGRETQYF. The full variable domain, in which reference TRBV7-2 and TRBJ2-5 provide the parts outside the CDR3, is GAGVSQSPSNKVTEKGKDVELRCDPISGHTALYWYRQSLGQGLEFLIYFQGNSAPDKSGLPSDRFSAERTGGSVSTLTIQRTQQEDSAVYLCASSLEATRTRRGRETQYFGPGTRLLVL.

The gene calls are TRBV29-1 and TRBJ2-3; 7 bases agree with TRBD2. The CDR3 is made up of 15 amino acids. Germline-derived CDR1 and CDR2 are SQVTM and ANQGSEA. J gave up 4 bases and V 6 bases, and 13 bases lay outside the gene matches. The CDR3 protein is CSVAPPGGGSDTQYF. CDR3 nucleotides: TGCAGCGTGGCCCCGCCGGGGGGTGGCTCAGATACGCAGTATTTT.

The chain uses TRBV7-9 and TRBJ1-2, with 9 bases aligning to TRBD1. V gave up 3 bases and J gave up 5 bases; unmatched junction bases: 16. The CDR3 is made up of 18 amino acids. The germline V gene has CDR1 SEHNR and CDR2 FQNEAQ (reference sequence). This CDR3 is CASSFTGGVMVNGYGYTF. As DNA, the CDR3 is TGTGCCAGCAGCTTTACAGGGGGCGTGATGGTTAATGGGTATGGCTACACCTTC.

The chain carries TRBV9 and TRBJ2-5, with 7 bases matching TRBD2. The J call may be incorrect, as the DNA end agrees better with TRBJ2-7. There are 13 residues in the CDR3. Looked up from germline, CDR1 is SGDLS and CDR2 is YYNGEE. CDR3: CASSPGGKGEQYF. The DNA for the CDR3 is TGTGCCAGCAGCCCCGGGGGGAAGGGCGAGCAGTACTTC.

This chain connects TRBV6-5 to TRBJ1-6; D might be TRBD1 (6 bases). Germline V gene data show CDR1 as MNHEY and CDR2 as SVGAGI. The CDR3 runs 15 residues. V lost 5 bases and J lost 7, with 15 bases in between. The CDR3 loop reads CASSTGNFRNSPLHF. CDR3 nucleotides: TGTGCCAGCAGTACAGGGAATTTTCGGAATTCACCCCTCCACTTT.

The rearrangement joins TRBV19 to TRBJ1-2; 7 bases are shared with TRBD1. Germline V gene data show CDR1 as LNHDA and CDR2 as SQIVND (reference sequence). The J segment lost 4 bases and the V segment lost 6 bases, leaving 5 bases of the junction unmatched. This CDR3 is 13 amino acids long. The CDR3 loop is CASSPGQPYGYTF. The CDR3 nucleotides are TGTGCCAGTAGCCCGGGACAGCCCTATGGCTACACCTTC.

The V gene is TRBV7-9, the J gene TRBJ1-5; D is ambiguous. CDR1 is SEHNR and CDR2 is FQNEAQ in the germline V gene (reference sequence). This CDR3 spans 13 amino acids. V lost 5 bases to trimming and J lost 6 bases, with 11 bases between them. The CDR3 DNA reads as TGTGCCAGCAGCCTAGGAGGGTCTCAGCCCCAGCATTTT. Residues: CASSLGGSQPQHF. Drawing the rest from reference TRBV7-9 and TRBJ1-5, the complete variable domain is DTGVSQNPRHKITKRGQNVTFRCDPISEHNRLYWYRQTLGQGPEFLTYFQNEAQLEKSRLLSDRFSAERPKGSFSTLEIQRTEQGDSAMYLCASSLGGSQPQHFGDGTRLSIL.